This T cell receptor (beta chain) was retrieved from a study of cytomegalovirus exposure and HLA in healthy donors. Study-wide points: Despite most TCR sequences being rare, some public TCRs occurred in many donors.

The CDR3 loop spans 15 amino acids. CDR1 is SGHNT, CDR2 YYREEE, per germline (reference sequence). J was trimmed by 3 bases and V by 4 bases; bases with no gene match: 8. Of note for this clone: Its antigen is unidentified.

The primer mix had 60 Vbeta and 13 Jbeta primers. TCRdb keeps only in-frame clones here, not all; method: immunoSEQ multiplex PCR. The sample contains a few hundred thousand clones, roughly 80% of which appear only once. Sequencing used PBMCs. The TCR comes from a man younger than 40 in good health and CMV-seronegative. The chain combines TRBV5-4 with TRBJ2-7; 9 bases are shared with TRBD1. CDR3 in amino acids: CASSKETGGFYEQYF. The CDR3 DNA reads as TGTGCCAGCAGCAAAGAGACAGGGGGATTCTACGAGCAGTACTTC.